Included here is one TCR beta chain sequence, with context. The antigen remains unidentified. Specified treatment: roughly 11-day PBMC culture with coronavirus spike peptide pools or control peptides (ViraFEST assay). Using peptide pools, antigen-specific T cells were expanded in ViraFEST before TCRs were sequenced. These data originate in a study of vaccination and CD4 T cells after COVID-19. Study-wide findings and caveats: Convalescent patients displayed a median roughly 88% of reactive clones emerging only post-vaccination.

The assay that was used to sequence DNA from cultured CD4+ T cells was the Oncomine TCR Beta short-read assay. Genomic DNA was drawn out of CD4+ T cells grown in culture. TCRdb itself ran the PCR reads through MiXCR, one entry per CDR3 protein. Among 13,000 or so distinct CDR3 sequences listed, less than 75% were seen once. This CDR3 is built from 15 residues. Trimming shortened V by 0 bases and J by 0 bases, and 9 bases separated the two germline ends. From germline, CDR1 is SGHRS and CDR2 YFSETQ. V usage is TRBV5-1 and J usage is TRBJ1-2, with D perhaps matching TRBD1 (5 bases). Sequencing was carried out using CD4+ T cells from blood, cultured in vitro. This receptor was taken from a human donor who had recovered from COVID-19. For the CDR3, the DNA is TGCGCCAGCAGCTTGGAGGGGAACTCTAACTATGGCTACACCTTC. Residues: CASSLEGNSNYGYTF.